The sequence of this T cell receptor beta chain was determined in a study of T-cell reconstitution after alpha-beta-depleted transplantation in children. General study results and limits: At one year after transplant, newly produced T cells mostly accounted for T-cell counts and diversity.

This clonotype was seen many times. What it binds is not known. J lost 0 bases, V lost 4 bases, and 20 bases had no gene match. The germline V gene has CDR1 SQVTM and CDR2 ANQGSEA. The CDR3 is 20 residues long. The TCRbeta library incorporated unique molecular identifiers. TCRdb re-called the PCR reads with MiXCR, one entry per CDR3 protein. The sample shows 580,000 or so distinct CDR3 sequences, 23% of them seen only once. Sample: PBMCs, mostly from graft donor cells, taken 360 days after TCRalphabeta/CD19-depleted stem cell transplant. The J gene is TRBJ2-3, the V gene TRBV29-1; 9 bases are shared with TRBD1. This receptor was identified in a boy in the first two years of life who had a stem cell transplant for acute myeloid leukemia, so the T cells may come from the graft donor. CDR3 loop: CSVADLTGGASLASTDTQYF. The CDR3 DNA sequence: TGCAGCGTTGCGGACCTGACAGGGGGGGCTAGCCTTGCTAGCACAGATACGCAGTATTTT.